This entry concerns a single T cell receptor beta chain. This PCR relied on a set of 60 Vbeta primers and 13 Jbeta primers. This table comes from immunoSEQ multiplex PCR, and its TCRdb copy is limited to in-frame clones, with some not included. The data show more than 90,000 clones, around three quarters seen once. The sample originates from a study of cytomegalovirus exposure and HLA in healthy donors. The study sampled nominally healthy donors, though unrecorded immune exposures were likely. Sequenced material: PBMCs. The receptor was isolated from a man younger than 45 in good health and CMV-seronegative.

The CDR3 sequence: CASSKGISNEKLFF. DNA of the CDR3: TGTGCCAGCAGCAAGGGGATCTCTAATGAAAAACTGTTTTTT. The chain links TRBV7-9 to TRBJ1-4, with D perhaps TRBD1 (5 bases). With 5 bases removed from V and 3 bases from J, the gap between germline ends came to 10 bases. Germline loops: CDR1 SEHNR, CDR2 FQNEAQ (reference sequence). This CDR3 region has 14 residues.